This TCR beta chain was captured by sequencing in a study of cytomegalovirus exposure and HLA in healthy donors. Overall study findings and caveats: Further analysis, carried out later, found HLA-associated TCR beta chains more clonally expanded than equally common other chains. A previous analysis found most TCR beta V segments productive roughly 87% or roughly 30% of the time. Cytomegalovirus association was listed for 150 or so TCR beta chains.

PCR primers comprised 60 Vbeta and 13 Jbeta primers. TCRdb's copy holds only in-frame clones and misses some; the assay was immunoSEQ multiplex PCR. The table shows approximately 240,000 clones, with about 81% occurring only once. On this clone: Its target is not known.

V trimming: 4 bases; J trimming: 7 bases; junction bases outside the gene matches: 9. CDR3 length: 16 amino acids. Germline V CDR1 and CDR2: PRHDT, FYEKMQ (reference sequence). Everyone who donated was a healthy bone marrow donor. The TCR sequence derives from a woman between 40 and 50 years old in good health and CMV-seropositive. The J gene is TRBJ2-3, the V gene TRBV13, with 12 bases identical to TRBD1. The sequenced sample was PBMCs. The CDR3 DNA reads as TGTGCCAGCAGCTCCAGGGACAGGGGGCCGGGGAATACGCAGTATTTT. Translation gives CASSSRDRGPGNTQYF.